The 28 T cell receptor beta chains given below trace back to one sample, sequenced in a study of cytomegalovirus exposure and HLA in healthy donors. Primers: 60 Vbeta forward and 13 Jbeta reverse. The repertoire was sequenced with immunoSEQ multiplex PCR; TCRdb's copy has only in-frame clones and lacks some. The data contain some 150,000 clones, around 80% of them seen just once; the ten biggest clones take up 4.5% to 6%. Sequencing used PBMCs. These receptor sequences come from a man aged 25 to 45 in good health and CMV-seropositive.

The rearrangement links TRBV12-5 to TRBJ2-5; 7 nucleotides align to TRBD2. The germline V gene encodes CDR1 LGHNT and CDR2 FRNRAP. V was clipped by 6 bases and J by 5 bases; unmatched bases: 9. The CDR3 is 14 residues long. The CDR3 spells CASGPSREGETQYF. DNA for the CDR3: TGTGCTAGTGGCCCCTCCAGGGAGGGGGAGACCCAGTACTTC.

V gene TRBV5-1 combines with J gene TRBJ2-2; D perhaps matches TRBD2 (5 bases). Per germline, CDR1 SGHRS and CDR2 YFSETQ. The V end lost 4 bases, the J end lost 1 base, and 14 bases lay between the germline ends. The CDR3 loop spans 16 amino acids. The CDR3 DNA follows: TGCGCCAGCAGCCCTATCGAGGGTGAGAACACCGGGGAGCTGTTTTTT. Its protein product is CASSPIEGENTGELFF.

Comment on this clone: One end of the junction is discordant with germline, which a read error may explain. The chain is built from TRBV2 and TRBJ1-5; 8 positions match TRBD1. Germline V gene sequence: CDR1 SNHLY, CDR2 FYNNEI. CDR3 size: 14 residues. CDR3 loop: CASSGRGLNRPQHF. The CDR3 coding sequence is TGTGCCAGCAGTGGCAGGGGGCTCAATCGGCCCCAGCATTTT.

The CDR3, as DNA: TGTGCCAGCAGTGGTACAGGGTACGAGCAGTACTTC. Translating gives CASSGTGYEQYF. This chain uses TRBV6-1 with TRBJ2-7; maybe TRBD1 (6 bases). This CDR3 is built from 12 residues. V gave up 4 bases and J gave up 4 bases, with 8 bases separating them. CDR1 is MNHNS and CDR2 is SASEGT in the germline V gene.

The chain links TRBV11-3 to TRBJ2-1; 14 bases are a match to TRBD2. The CDR3 is 16 amino acids. Looked up from germline, CDR1 is SGHNT and CDR2 is YENEEA. The junction had 8 bases not matched to a gene; V was cut back by 5 bases and J by 8 bases. The CDR3 DNA follows: TGTGCCAGCAGCCCGGGACTAGCGGGAGATGGCGATGAGCAGTTCTTC. This sequence encodes CASSPGLAGDGDEQFF.

This sequence joins TRBV28 and TRBJ2-7; 7 bases are shared with TRBD2. V trimming: 7 bases; J trimming: 3 bases; junction bases outside the gene matches: 9. Germline V gene sequence: CDR1 MDHEN, CDR2 SYDVKM. CDR3 length: 14 amino acids. The CDR3 spells CASTRGGAFYEQYF. In DNA, the CDR3 is TGTGCCAGCACCCGGGGAGGGGCCTTCTACGAGCAGTACTTC.

The genes are TRBV27 and TRBJ2-7; possibly TRBD2 for D (7 bases). Germline V gives CDR1 MNHEY, CDR2 SMNVEV (reference sequence). The CDR3 contains 16 residues. V was trimmed by 3 bases and J by 2 bases, leaving 17 bases between them. The CDR3 here is CASSLGGALGAYEQYF. DNA for the CDR3: TGTGCCAGCAGTTTGGGGGGGGCCTTAGGGGCCTACGAGCAGTACTTC.

The gene calls are TRBV27 and TRBJ2-5; 9 positions agree with TRBD2. Germline CDR1 is MNHEY and CDR2 is SMNVEV (reference sequence). This CDR3 has 16 residues. Unmatched junction bases numbered 13, after V lost 6 bases and J lost 5 bases. The CDR3 bases are TGTGCCAGCAGCCGCGGCGGGGGGGCCCTCTTGGAGACCCAGTACTTC. The encoded protein is CASSRGGGALLETQYF.

The V call is TRBV5-4, the J call TRBJ2-3, with TRBD2 matching 8 bases. CDR1 SGHNT and CDR2 YYREEE come from the germline V gene (reference sequence). J was trimmed by 2 bases and V by 2 bases; bases with no gene match: 7. The CDR3 loop spans 16 amino acids. Here the CDR3 reads CASSFRAGGPTDTQYF. The CDR3, as DNA: TGTGCCAGCAGCTTTCGGGCGGGGGGCCCCACAGATACGCAGTATTTT.

V and J are TRBV19 and TRBJ1-2; 8 nucleotides align to TRBD1. This CDR3 has 15 amino acids. The V gene's germline CDR1 is LNHDA and CDR2 SQIVND (reference sequence). Trimming at V came to 3 bases and at J to 3 bases, leaving 6 bases not matched to a gene. Written as DNA, the CDR3 is TGTGCCAGTAGTATCCCAGGGGGCAGCGACTATGGCTACACCTTC. Translated: CASSIPGGSDYGYTF. The whole variable domain, filled in from reference TRBV19 and TRBJ1-2, reads DGGITQSPKYLFRKEGQNVTLSCEQNLNHDAMYWYRQDPGQGLRLIYYSQIVNDFQKGDIAEGYSVSREKKESFPLTVTSAQKNPTAFYLCASSIPGGSDYGYTFGSGTRLTVV.

The chain employs TRBV6-5 and TRBJ1-5; D perhaps matches TRBD1 (5 bases). The V gene lost 6 bases and the J gene lost 6 bases, with 15 bases spanning the gap. Germline V gene lookup returns CDR1 MNHEY and CDR2 SVGAGI. CDR3 length: 14 residues. The CDR3, as DNA: TGTGCCAGCAGCTACGGAGGGACTGGTCAGCCCCAGCATTTT. Its protein product is CASSYGGTGQPQHF.

The chain has TRBV27 and TRBJ1-2; 8 nucleotides match TRBD1. The trim removed 2 bases at V and 4 bases at J, leaving 9 bases unmatched. The CDR3 length is 16 residues. Germline V gives CDR1 MNHEY, CDR2 SMNVEV (reference sequence). CDR3: CASSLEVTGGIYGYTF. The CDR3 coding sequence is TGTGCCAGCAGTTTAGAGGTAACAGGGGGGATCTATGGCTACACCTTC.

This chain uses TRBV4-1 with TRBJ2-7; perhaps TRBD1 as D (5 bases). Germline assignment: CDR1 MGHRA and CDR2 YSYEKL. CDR3 length equals 12 residues. V was shortened by 5 bases and J by 5 bases, with 10 bases between the two germline ends. CDR3 DNA: TGCGCCAGCAGCTCAGGGTTACACGAGCAGTACTTC. This gives the protein CASSSGLHEQYF.

The chain carries TRBV7-7 and TRBJ1-1; 7 bases align to TRBD1. The CDR3 has 13 amino acids. V lost 6 bases to trimming and J lost 5 bases; unmatched junction nucleotides: 6. Germline loops: CDR1 SSHAT, CDR2 FNYEAQ (reference sequence). The CDR3 region has the DNA TGTGCCAGCAGTTCCTCCAGGGGGACTGAAGCTTTCTTT. It is translated as CASSSSRGTEAFF.

The genes are TRBV5-6 and TRBJ1-4, with unresolved D. CDR3 length equals 16 residues. V lost 4 bases, J lost 3 bases, and 16 bases lay in between. Germline CDR1 is SGHDT and CDR2 is YYEEEE. CDR3 sequence: CASSQNTDRSNEKLFF. The DNA of the CDR3 is TGTGCCAGCAGCCAAAATACAGACCGTTCTAATGAAAAACTGTTTTTT.

This rearrangement joins TRBV6-1 to TRBJ2-5; 8 positions agree with TRBD1. V dropped 0 bases and J dropped 4; count of bases not matched to a gene: 10. This CDR3 is 17 amino acids long. Germline CDR1 reads MNHNS; CDR2 reads SASEGT. CDR3 region: CASSEAKVAGGGETQYF. Written as DNA, the CDR3 is TGTGCCAGCAGTGAAGCGAAGGTCGCAGGGGGCGGAGAGACCCAGTACTTC.

V is TRBV5-1 and J is TRBJ2-7, with 7 bases matching TRBD2. Germline CDR1 and CDR2: SGHRS and YFSETQ. J lost 3 bases, V lost 3 bases, and 6 bases had no gene match. This CDR3 has 14 residues. CDR3 DNA sequence: TGCGCCAGCAGCTGGGGACTAAATTTCTACGAGCAGTACTTC. The encoded protein is CASSWGLNFYEQYF.

In its sample, this clone was seen a few times. This rearrangement joins TRBV6-6 to TRBJ2-5; D may be TRBD1 (6 bases). This CDR3 comprises 13 residues. The germline V gene encodes CDR1 MNHNY and CDR2 SVGAGI (reference sequence). V was clipped by 7 bases and J by 4 bases, with 13 bases between them. The CDR3 DNA sequence: TGTGCCAGCATGAAAGACAGGATAGAGACCCAGTACTTC. Residues: CASMKDRIETQYF.

J is TRBJ1-1 and V is TRBV5-5, with 10 bases identical to TRBD1. The V gene's germline CDR1 is SGHKS and CDR2 YYEKEE (reference sequence). The V gene end was trimmed by 4 bases and the J gene end by 8 bases; junction bases not matched to a gene: 11. The CDR3 has 15 residues. CDR3 region: CASSPGAGQGWEAFF. DNA of the CDR3: TGTGCCAGCAGCCCGGGGGCGGGACAGGGGTGGGAAGCTTTCTTT.

V and J are TRBV27 and TRBJ2-7; 8 bases are a match to TRBD2. The CDR3 is made up of 14 amino acids. Germline V CDR1 and CDR2: MNHEY, SMNVEV (reference sequence). The V segment lost 6 bases and the J segment 3 bases; nucleotides outside the gene matches: 7. The CDR3: CASSRTSLIYEQYF. CDR3 in DNA: TGTGCCAGCAGCCGGACTAGCTTAATCTACGAGCAGTACTTC.

The chain joins TRBV19 to TRBJ2-5, with D possibly matching TRBD1 (6 bases). The closer fit of TRBJ2-7 to the DNA end suggests the J call may be wrong. Germline loops: CDR1 LNHDA, CDR2 SQIVND (reference sequence). The length of the CDR3 is 15 residues. The CDR3 loop is CASSTDSVWGYEQYF. Written as DNA, the CDR3 is TGTGCCAGTAGTACGGACAGCGTCTGGGGCTACGAGCAGTACTTC.

This chain links TRBV2 with TRBJ1-2; D call uncertain. Germline V gene sequence: CDR1 SNHLY, CDR2 FYNNEI. V gave up 4 bases and J gave up 2 bases, with 11 bases separating them. CDR3 length equals 14 residues. The CDR3 loop reads CASSVPRVNYGYTF. CDR3 DNA sequence: TGTGCCAGCAGTGTACCCCGGGTCAACTATGGCTACACCTTC.

This clone has more than one count but fewer than ten. The CDR3 protein is CASSTQSTLNYGYTF. The CDR3 bases are TGTGCCAGCAGTACCCAGTCCACCCTTAACTATGGCTACACCTTC. The rearrangement joins TRBV5-8 to TRBJ1-2; D gene uncertain. V dropped 5 bases and J dropped 1 base, with 15 bases sitting between them. CDR1 is SGHTS and CDR2 is YDEGEE in the germline V gene. This CDR3 is built from 15 residues. Full variable domain (rest looked up from reference TRBV5-8 and TRBJ1-2): EAGVTQSPTHLIKTRGQQATLRCSPISGHTSVYWYQQALGLGLQFLLWYDEGEERNRGNFPPRFSGRQFPNYSSELNVNALELEDSALYLCASSTQSTLNYGYTFGSGTRLTVV.

V gene TRBV9 combines with J gene TRBJ2-1; D unclear. The ends were cut back, 3 bases at V and 2 bases at J, with 12 bases in the middle. The germline gives CDR1 SGDLS, CDR2 YYNGEE. The CDR3 is 15 amino acids. This CDR3 is CASSDLDGAYNEQFF. CDR3 DNA: TGTGCCAGCAGCGACCTAGATGGCGCCTACAATGAGCAGTTCTTC.

The chain uses TRBV21-1 and TRBJ2-3; the table's D call TRBD1 went unverified against the DNA. TRBV21-1 is tagged as a pseudogene. The length of the CDR3 is 18 residues. CDR3 sequence: CASSKALSPGEDTDTQYF. In DNA, the CDR3 is TGTGCCAGCAGCAAAGCGCTTTCCCCAGGGGAAGACACAGATACGCAGTATTTT.

The V gene is TRBV14, the J gene TRBJ2-7, with 10 bases identical to TRBD2. Germline-derived CDR1 and CDR2 are SGHDN and FVKESK. V lost 4 bases and J lost 1; bases outside the gene matches: 10. CDR3 length: 17 amino acids. In nucleotides, the CDR3 is TGTGCCAGCAGCCCAAGTCGTCTAGCGGGGGCTTCCTACGAGCAGTACTTC. Amino acids: CASSPSRLAGASYEQYF.

The gene calls are TRBV27 and TRBJ2-5; maybe TRBD2 (6 bases). The DNA end is a closer match to TRBJ2-7, so the J assignment may be wrong. The CDR3 runs 14 residues. Germline lookup yields CDR1 MNHEY and CDR2 SMNVEV (reference sequence). CDR3 DNA: TGTGCCAGCAGTTTCGCGGGAAGCTCCTACGAGCAGTACTTC. It codes for CASSFAGSSYEQYF.

The rearrangement uses TRBV6-6 and TRBJ2-5, with TRBD2 matching over 12 bases. The CDR3 is made up of 16 amino acids. V lost 2 bases and J lost 2; bases outside the gene matches: 3. Germline-derived CDR1 and CDR2 are MNHNY and SVGAGI (reference sequence). The DNA of the CDR3 is TGTGCCAGCAGTTACACTAGCGGGGGGTATCAAGAGACCCAGTACTTC. This gives the protein CASSYTSGGYQETQYF.